This T cell receptor beta chain was identified in a study of blood T cell repertoires in COVID-19. This CDR3 is 13 amino acids long. Germline CDR1 and CDR2: SEHNR and FQNEAQ (reference sequence). The V end was cut by 5 bases, the J end by 6 bases, with 14 bases between. Method: immunoSEQ multiplex PCR; TCRdb's copy keeps in-frame clones and lacks some. The data contain about 130,000 clones, 79% of them singletons. The V call is TRBV7-9, the J call TRBJ2-7, with D possibly TRBD2 on 6 matching bases. Sequencing was performed on peripheral blood. The TCR sequence derives from a woman aged 70-85 years with COVID-19, enrolled during active disease. CDR3 nucleotide sequence: TGTGCCAGCAGCCGAGGGACGGAGGGCGAGCAGTACTTC. Translated, it gives CASSRGTEGEQYF.